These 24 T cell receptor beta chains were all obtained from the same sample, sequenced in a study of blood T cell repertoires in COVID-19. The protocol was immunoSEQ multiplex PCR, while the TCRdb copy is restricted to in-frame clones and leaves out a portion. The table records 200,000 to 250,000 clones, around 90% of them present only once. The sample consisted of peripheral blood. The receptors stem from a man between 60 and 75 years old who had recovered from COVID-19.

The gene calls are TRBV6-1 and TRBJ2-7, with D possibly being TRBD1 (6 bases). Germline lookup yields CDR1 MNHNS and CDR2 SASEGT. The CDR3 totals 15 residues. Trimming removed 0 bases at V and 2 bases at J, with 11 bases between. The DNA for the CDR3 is TGTGCCAGCAGTGAAGCGAAAGCAGGGGCCTACGAGCAGTACTTC. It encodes CASSEAKAGAYEQYF.

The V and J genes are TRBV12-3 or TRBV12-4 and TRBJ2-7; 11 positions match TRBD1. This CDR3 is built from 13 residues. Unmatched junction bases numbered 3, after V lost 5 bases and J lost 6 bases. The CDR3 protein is CASSPGQGAEQYF. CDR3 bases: TGTGCCAGCAGTCCAGGACAGGGGGCCGAGCAGTACTTC.

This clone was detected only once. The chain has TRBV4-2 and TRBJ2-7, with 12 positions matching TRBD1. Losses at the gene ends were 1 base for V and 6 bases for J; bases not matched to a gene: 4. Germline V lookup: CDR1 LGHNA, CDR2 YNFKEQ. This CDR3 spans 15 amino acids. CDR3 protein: CASSQVGQGAGEQYF. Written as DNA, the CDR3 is TGTGCCAGCAGCCAAGTGGGACAGGGGGCAGGCGAGCAGTACTTC.

The CDR3 sequence: CASRKTGRNEQFF. Here the CDR3 DNA reads TGTGCCAGCAGGAAGACAGGGCGCAATGAGCAGTTCTTC. The chain recombines TRBV28 with TRBJ2-1, with 7 bases fitting TRBD1. The V gene end was trimmed by 6 bases and the J gene end by 6 bases; junction bases not matched to a gene: 5. CDR1 MDHEN and CDR2 SYDVKM come from the germline V gene. This CDR3 region has 13 residues.

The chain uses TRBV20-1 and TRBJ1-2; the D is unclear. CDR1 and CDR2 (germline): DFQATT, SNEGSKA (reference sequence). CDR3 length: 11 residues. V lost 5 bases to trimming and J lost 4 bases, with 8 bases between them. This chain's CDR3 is CSAGRSYGYTF. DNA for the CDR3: TGCAGTGCTGGGCGCTCCTATGGCTACACCTTC.

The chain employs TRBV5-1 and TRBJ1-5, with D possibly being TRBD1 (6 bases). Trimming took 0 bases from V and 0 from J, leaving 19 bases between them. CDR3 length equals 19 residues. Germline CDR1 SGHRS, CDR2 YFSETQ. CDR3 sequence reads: CASSLGMDSRVYSNQPQHF. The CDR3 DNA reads TGCGCCAGCAGCTTGGGGATGGACAGTCGCGTTTATAGCAATCAGCCCCAGCATTTT.

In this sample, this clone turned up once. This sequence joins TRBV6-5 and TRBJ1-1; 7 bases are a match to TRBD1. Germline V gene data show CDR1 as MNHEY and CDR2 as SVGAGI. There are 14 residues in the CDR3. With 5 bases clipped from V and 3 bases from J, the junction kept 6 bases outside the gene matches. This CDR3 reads CASSTTGHDTEAFF. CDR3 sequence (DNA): TGTGCCAGCAGTACGACAGGGCACGACACTGAAGCTTTCTTT.

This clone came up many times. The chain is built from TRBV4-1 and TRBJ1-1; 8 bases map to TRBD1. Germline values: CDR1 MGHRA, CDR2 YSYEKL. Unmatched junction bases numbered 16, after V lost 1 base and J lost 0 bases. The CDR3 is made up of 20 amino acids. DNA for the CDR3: TGCGCCAGCAGCCAAGCCGAGAGCCGAAGACAGGGGCGTCTGAACACTGAAGCTTTCTTT. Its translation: CASSQAESRRQGRLNTEAFF.

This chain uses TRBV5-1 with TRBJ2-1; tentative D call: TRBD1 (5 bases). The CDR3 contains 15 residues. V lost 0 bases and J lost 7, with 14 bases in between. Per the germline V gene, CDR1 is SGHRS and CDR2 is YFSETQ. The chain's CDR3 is CASSLDRQGSNEQFF. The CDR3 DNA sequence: TGCGCCAGCAGCTTGGATCGGCAGGGTAGTAATGAGCAGTTCTTC.

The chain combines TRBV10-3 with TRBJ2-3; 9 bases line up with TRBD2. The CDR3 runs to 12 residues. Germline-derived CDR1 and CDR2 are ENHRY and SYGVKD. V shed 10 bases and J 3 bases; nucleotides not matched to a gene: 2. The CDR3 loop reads CATGLATDTQYF. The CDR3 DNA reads TGTGCCACCGGACTAGCGACAGATACGCAGTATTTT.

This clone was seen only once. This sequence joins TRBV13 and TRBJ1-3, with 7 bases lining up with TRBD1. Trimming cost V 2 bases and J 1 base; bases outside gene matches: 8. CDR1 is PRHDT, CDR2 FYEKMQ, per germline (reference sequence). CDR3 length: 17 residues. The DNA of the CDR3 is TGTGCCAGCAGCTTACCACAGGGGCTCGGTTCTGGAAACACCATATATTTT. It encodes CASSLPQGLGSGNTIYF.

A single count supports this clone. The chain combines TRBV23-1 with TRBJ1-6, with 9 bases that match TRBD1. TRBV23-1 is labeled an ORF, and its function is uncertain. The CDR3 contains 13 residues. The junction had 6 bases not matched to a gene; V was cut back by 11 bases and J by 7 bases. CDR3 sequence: CAGYGTGNSPLHF. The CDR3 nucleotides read TGCGCCGGATACGGGACAGGGAATTCACCCCTCCACTTT.

The CDR3 DNA is TGTGCCAGCAGCTCCCGATTATTACCGGGACAGGGCTATGGCTACACCTTC. It yields the protein CASSSRLLPGQGYGYTF. The chain has TRBV5-6 and TRBJ1-2; the match to TRBD1 covers 9 bases. Unmatched junction bases numbered 13, after V lost 3 bases and J lost 4 bases. Germline V gene lookup returns CDR1 SGHDT and CDR2 YYEEEE. This CDR3 is 17 amino acids long.

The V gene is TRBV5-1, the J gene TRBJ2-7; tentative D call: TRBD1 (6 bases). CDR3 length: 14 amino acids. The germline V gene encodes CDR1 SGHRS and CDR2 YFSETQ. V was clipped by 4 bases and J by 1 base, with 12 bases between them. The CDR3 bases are TGCGCCAGCAGCCCTGAACAGGGATCCTACGAGCAGTACTTC. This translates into CASSPEQGSYEQYF.

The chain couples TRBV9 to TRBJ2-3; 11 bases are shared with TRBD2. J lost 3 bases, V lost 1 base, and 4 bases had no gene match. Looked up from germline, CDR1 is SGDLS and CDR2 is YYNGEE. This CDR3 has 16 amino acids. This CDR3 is CASSVTSGSVTDTQYF. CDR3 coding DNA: TGTGCCAGCAGCGTAACTAGCGGGAGTGTTACAGATACGCAGTATTTT.

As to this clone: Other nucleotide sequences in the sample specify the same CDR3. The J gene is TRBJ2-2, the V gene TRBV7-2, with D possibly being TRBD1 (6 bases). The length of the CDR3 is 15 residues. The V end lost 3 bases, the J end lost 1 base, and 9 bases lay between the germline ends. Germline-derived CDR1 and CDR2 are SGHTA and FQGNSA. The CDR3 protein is CASSFGRGNTGELFF. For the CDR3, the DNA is TGTGCCAGCAGCTTCGGCAGGGGGAACACCGGGGAGCTGTTTTTT.

CDR3 region: CASRTGTSNSGELFF. Here the CDR3 DNA reads TGTGCCAGCAGGACCGGGACTAGCAACTCCGGGGAGCTGTTTTTT. J is TRBJ2-2 and V is TRBV2, with 9 bases that match TRBD2. This CDR3 is 15 amino acids long. J was trimmed by 6 bases and V by 6 bases; bases with no gene match: 8. CDR1 and CDR2 from the germline V gene are SNHLY and FYNNEI.

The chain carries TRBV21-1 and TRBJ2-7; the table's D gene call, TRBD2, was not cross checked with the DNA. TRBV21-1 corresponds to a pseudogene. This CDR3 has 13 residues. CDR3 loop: CASSLLRAGEQYF. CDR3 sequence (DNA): TGTGCCAGCAGCCTCCTTCGGGCGGGGGAGCAGTACTTC.

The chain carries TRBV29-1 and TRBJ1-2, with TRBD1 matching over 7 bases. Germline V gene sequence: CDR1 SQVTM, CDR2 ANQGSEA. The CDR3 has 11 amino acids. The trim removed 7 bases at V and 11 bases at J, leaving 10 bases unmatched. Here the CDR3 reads CSARDSGIYTF. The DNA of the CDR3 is TGCAGCGCAAGGGACAGTGGAATATACACCTTC.

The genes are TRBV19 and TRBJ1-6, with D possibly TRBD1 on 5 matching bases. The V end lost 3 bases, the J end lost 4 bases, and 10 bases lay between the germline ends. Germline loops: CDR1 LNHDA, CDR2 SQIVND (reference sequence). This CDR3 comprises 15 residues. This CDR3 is CASSIQGTYNSPLHF. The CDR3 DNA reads TGTGCCAGTAGTATCCAGGGAACGTATAATTCACCCCTCCACTTT.

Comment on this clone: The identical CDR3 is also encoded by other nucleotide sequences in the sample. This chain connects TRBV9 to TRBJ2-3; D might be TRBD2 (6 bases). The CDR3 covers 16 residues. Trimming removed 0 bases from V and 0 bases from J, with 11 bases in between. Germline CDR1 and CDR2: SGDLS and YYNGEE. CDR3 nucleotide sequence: TGTGCCAGCAGCGTAGGGAGTAGCGGAAGCACAGATACGCAGTATTTT. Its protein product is CASSVGSSGSTDTQYF. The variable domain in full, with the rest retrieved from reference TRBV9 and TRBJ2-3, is DSGVTQTPKHLITATGQRVTLRCSPRSGDLSVYWYQQSLDQGLQFLIQYYNGEERAKGNILERFSAQQFPDLHSELNLSSLELGDSALYFCASSVGSSGSTDTQYFGPGTRLTVL.

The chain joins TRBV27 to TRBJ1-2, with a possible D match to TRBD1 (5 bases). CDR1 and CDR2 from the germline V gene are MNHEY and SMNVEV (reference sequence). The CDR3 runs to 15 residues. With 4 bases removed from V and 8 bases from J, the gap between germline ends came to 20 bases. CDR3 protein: CASSSQDIRGGGYTF. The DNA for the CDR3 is TGTGCCAGCAGTTCGCAGGACATTCGCGGGGGGGGCTACACCTTC.

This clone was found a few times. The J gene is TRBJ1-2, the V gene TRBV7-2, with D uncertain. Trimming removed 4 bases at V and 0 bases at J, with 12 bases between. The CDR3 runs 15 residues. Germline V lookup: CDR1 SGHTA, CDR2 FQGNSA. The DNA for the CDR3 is TGTGCCAGCAGCTCCACCCCTCCGGCTAACTATGGCTACACCTTC. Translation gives CASSSTPPANYGYTF.

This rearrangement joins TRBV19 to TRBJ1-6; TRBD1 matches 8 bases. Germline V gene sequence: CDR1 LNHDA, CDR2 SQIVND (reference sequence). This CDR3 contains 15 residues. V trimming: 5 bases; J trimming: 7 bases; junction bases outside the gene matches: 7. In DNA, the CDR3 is TGTGCCAGTAGTGTCCAGGGGGCCAACAATTCACCCCTCCACTTT. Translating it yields CASSVQGANNSPLHF.